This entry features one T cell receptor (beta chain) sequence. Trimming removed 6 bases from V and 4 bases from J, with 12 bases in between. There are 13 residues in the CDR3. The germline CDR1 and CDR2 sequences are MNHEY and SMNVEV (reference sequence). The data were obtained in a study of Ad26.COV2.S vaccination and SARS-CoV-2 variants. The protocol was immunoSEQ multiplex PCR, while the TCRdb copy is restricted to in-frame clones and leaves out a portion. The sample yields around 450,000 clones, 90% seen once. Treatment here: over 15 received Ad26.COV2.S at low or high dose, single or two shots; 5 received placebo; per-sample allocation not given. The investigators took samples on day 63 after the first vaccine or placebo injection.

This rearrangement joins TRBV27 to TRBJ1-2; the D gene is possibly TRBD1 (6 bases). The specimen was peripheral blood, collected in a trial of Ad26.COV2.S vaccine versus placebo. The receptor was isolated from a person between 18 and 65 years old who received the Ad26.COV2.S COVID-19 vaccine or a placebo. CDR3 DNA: TGTGCCAGCAGCTTACAGGGTTCCTATGGCTACACCTTC. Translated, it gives CASSLQGSYGYTF.